The text below deals with one T cell receptor (beta chain). Its antigen is not known. These data are taken from a study of T-cell reconstitution after alpha-beta-depleted transplantation in children. Whole-study findings and limits: Roughly two months post-transplant, alpha-beta T cells reportedly originated from several hundred graft clones that had expanded. In some patients, recipient T cells and intrathymic progenitors surviving conditioning explained high day-60 diversity.

TCRbeta library construction was performed incorporating unique molecular identifiers. TCRdb recomputed calls from the PCR reads with MiXCR, one row per CDR3 protein. The sample lists around 450,000 distinct CDR3 sequences; roughly two fifths were seen once. Germline CDR1 and CDR2: MDHEN and SYDVKM. Trimming pared 6 bases from V and 0 bases from J, leaving 12 bases between. The CDR3 consists of 15 residues. The sample was PBMCs, taken before TCRalphabeta/CD19-depleted stem cell transplant. The TCR was taken from a girl aged 2 to 9 with aplastic anemia, due to receive a stem cell transplant. The rearrangement joins TRBV28 to TRBJ2-1, with D possibly called TRBD1 or TRBD2 (6 bases each). CDR3 in amino acids: CASRNGGGSYNEQFF. The CDR3 coding sequence is TGTGCCAGCAGGAACGGGGGCGGCTCCTACAATGAGCAGTTCTTC.